Listed here are 18 T cell receptor beta chains from one sample, sequenced in a study of Graves' ophthalmopathy and Graves' hyperthyroidism. RNA transcripts served as template for amplifying TCR beta CDR3 sequences. In the first round, RT-PCR was carried out with HTBI primers, and a multiplex PCR formed the second round. TCRdb independently ran MiXCR on the multiplex PCR reads; one entry per CDR3 protein. The sample gives fewer than 350,000 distinct CDR3 sequences, 15% to 20% of which show up once; approximately 13% is in the top ten. What was sequenced was peripheral blood. Receptors originate from an adult man with Graves' ophthalmopathy.

This clonotype was seen more than once but under ten times. V is TRBV6-1 and J is TRBJ2-7, with 10 bases identical to TRBD1. The J segment lost 6 bases and the V segment lost 6 bases, leaving 14 bases of the junction unmatched. Looked up from germline, CDR1 is MNHNS and CDR2 is SASEGT. This CDR3 has 16 residues. CDR3 sequence: CASRRAAGTGDGEQYF. The CDR3 bases are TGTGCCAGCAGGAGAGCTGCCGGGACAGGGGATGGCGAGCAGTACTTC.

Ten or more counts support this clonotype. Being one base from a much bigger clone, this may be a read error. V is TRBV12-3 or TRBV12-4 and J is TRBJ2-2; D is ambiguous. V lost 4 bases, J lost 6 bases, and 3 bases lay in between. The CDR3 loop spans 11 amino acids. The CDR3 here is CASSSPGELFF. CDR3 nucleotide sequence: TGTGCCAGCAGTTCCCCCGGGGAGCTGTTTTTT.

This clonotype was observed at least ten times. The CDR3 sequence is CASRQLEGSTEAFF. The DNA for the CDR3 is TGTGCCAGCAGACAGCTCGAGGGGAGCACTGAAGCTTTCTTT. The V gene is TRBV6-5, the J gene TRBJ1-1, with D maybe TRBD1 (5 bases). There are 14 residues in the CDR3. Trimming took 6 bases from V and 4 from J, leaving 15 bases between them. Germline lookup yields CDR1 MNHEY and CDR2 SVGAGI.

Ten or more counts support this clonotype. The chain is built from TRBV6-2 or TRBV6-3 and TRBJ1-5; D not certain. The CDR3 extends over 15 amino acids. Germline V CDR1 and CDR2: MNHEY, SVGEGT. The germline V and J ends were trimmed by 8 bases and 5 bases, with 19 bases remaining between them. The CDR3 sequence: CASWTFQALDQPQHF. The CDR3 DNA is TGTGCCAGCTGGACCTTTCAAGCACTCGATCAGCCCCAGCATTTT.

At least ten counts were recorded for this clonotype. The genes are TRBV27 and TRBJ2-2; maybe TRBD2 (6 bases). This CDR3 contains 15 residues. Trimming removed 5 bases at V and 7 bases at J, with 17 bases between. The germline CDR1 and CDR2 sequences are MNHEY and SMNVEV (reference sequence). CDR3 loop: CASSAGTLGDGELFF. The CDR3 bases are TGTGCCAGCAGTGCCGGGACTCTCGGGGACGGGGAGCTGTTTTTT.

This clonotype was counted many times. The chain couples TRBV4-2 to TRBJ2-5; D ambiguous. This CDR3 region has 13 residues. V was pared by 0 bases and J by 5 bases, with 7 bases between. CDR1 is LGHNA, CDR2 YNFKEQ, per germline. The CDR3 DNA reads TGTGCCAGCAGCCAAGATCTCCTGGAGACCCAGTACTTC. Translation gives CASSQDLLETQYF.

This clonotype was detected many times. The gene calls are TRBV7-6 and TRBJ2-7; 12 positions match TRBD2. This CDR3 comprises 14 residues. The V and J ends lost 7 bases and 2 bases, in that order; junction bases with no gene match: 3. Germline CDR1 reads SGHVS; CDR2 reads FNYEAQ. The CDR3 loop reads CASTSGRATYEQYF. DNA of the CDR3: TGTGCCAGCACTAGCGGGAGGGCGACCTACGAGCAGTACTTC.

The table lists this clonotype with many counts. The chain uses TRBV20-1 and TRBJ2-7; perhaps TRBD1 as D (5 bases). V was pared by 2 bases and J by 3 bases, with 8 bases between. CDR1 is DFQATT, CDR2 SNEGSKA, per germline (reference sequence). This CDR3 has 12 residues. CDR3 DNA sequence: TGCAGTGCTAGACAGGGTGTCTACGAGCAGTACTTC. It is translated as CSARQGVYEQYF.

The sample holds many counts of this clonotype. The chain is built from TRBV5-1 and TRBJ1-2, with D possibly being TRBD1 (6 bases). Trimming shortened V by 2 bases and J by 0 bases, and 8 bases separated the two germline ends. The CDR3 runs to 14 residues. Per germline, CDR1 SGHRS and CDR2 YFSETQ. The CDR3 nucleotides are TGCGCCAGCAGCTTAAGGACAGCTAACTATGGCTACACCTTC. It is translated as CASSLRTANYGYTF.

This clonotype was picked up many times. This rearrangement joins TRBV24-1 to TRBJ1-2; D gene uncertain. Trimming cost V 4 bases and J 7 bases, with 6 bases left between them. Germline V gene data show CDR1 as KGHDR and CDR2 as SFDVKD. The CDR3 runs to 11 residues. The CDR3 protein is CATSDGVGYTF. Here the CDR3 DNA reads TGTGCCACCAGTGACGGCGTTGGCTACACCTTC.

About this clonotype itself: At one of its ends the junction is not consistent with the germline gene, which may arise from a read error. Written as DNA, the CDR3 is TGTTCCAGCAGCCCGTTGGGGGAGTCCCAGTACTTC. Translating gives CSSSPLGESQYF. The V gene is TRBV12-3 or TRBV12-4, the J gene TRBJ2-5, with D perhaps TRBD1 or TRBD2 (5 bases each). CDR3 length: 12 amino acids.

This clonotype was detected ten times or more. The chain employs TRBV4-1 and TRBJ2-2; 14 bases are a match to TRBD2. Looked up from germline, CDR1 is MGHRA and CDR2 is YSYEKL. This CDR3 has 17 amino acids. V lost 2 bases, J lost 6 bases, and 5 bases stayed unmatched. In nucleotides, the CDR3 is TGCGCCAGCAGCCAATCGCCGGGACTAGCGGGAGCCGGGGAGCTGTTTTTT. As protein: CASSQSPGLAGAGELFF.

This clonotype was seen at least ten times. This chain uses TRBV6-5 with TRBJ2-3, with 8 bases that match TRBD2. This CDR3 is 15 amino acids long. Germline CDR1 and CDR2: MNHEY and SVGAGI. The V segment lost 5 bases and the J segment 0 bases; nucleotides outside the gene matches: 4. In DNA form, the CDR3 reads TGTGCCAGCAGTCCCCAGCGGGGGAGCACAGATACGCAGTATTTT. Its protein is CASSPQRGSTDTQYF.

This chain links TRBV2 with TRBJ2-7; weak D call: TRBD2 (6 bases). V was trimmed by 6 bases and J by 3 bases, leaving 21 bases between them. From germline, CDR1 is SNHLY and CDR2 FYNNEI. The CDR3 spans 16 residues. The CDR3 sequence is CASRPDQGGGLYEQYF. The CDR3 DNA follows: TGTGCCAGCAGGCCCGATCAGGGTGGGGGACTCTACGAGCAGTACTTC.

This clonotype was seen at least ten times. The chain recombines TRBV7-3 with TRBJ2-7, with TRBD1 matching 8 bases. V shed 0 bases, J shed 1 base, and the junction held 23 bases outside the gene matches. This CDR3 comprises 22 residues. Germline loops: CDR1 SGHTA, CDR2 FQGTGA. The CDR3 coding sequence is TGTGCCAGCAGCTTAACGGGGCGGGGTGGATGGAATACGGACAGGGAATCCTACGAGCAGTACTTC. This sequence encodes CASSLTGRGGWNTDRESYEQYF.

V and J are TRBV4-1 and TRBJ1-1, with D hard to call. Per germline, CDR1 MGHRA and CDR2 YSYEKL. The CDR3 loop spans 15 amino acids. The ends were cut back, 1 base at V and 0 bases at J, with 9 bases in the middle. Here the CDR3 reads CASSQGKGLNTEAFF. The DNA of the CDR3 is TGCGCCAGCAGCCAAGGAAAGGGATTGAACACTGAAGCTTTCTTT.

This clonotype showed up many times. The chain combines TRBV12-3 or TRBV12-4 with TRBJ1-2; D gene unclear. This CDR3 region has 13 residues. Trimming removed 1 base from V and 8 bases from J, with 11 bases in between. The CDR3 sequence: CASSLGLQRGYTF. Written as DNA, the CDR3 is TGTGCCAGCAGTTTAGGACTTCAGAGGGGCTACACCTTC.

There are many counts of this clonotype. V and J are TRBV7-2 and TRBJ2-7, with no clear D. This CDR3 is 11 amino acids long. V was pared by 1 base and J by 9 bases, with 7 bases between. In germline, CDR1 is SGHTA, CDR2 FQGNSA. This CDR3 is CASSLGPGQYF. CDR3 DNA: TGTGCCAGCAGCTTAGGTCCGGGGCAGTACTTC.